This T cell receptor (beta chain) came from a study of glioma-infiltrating T cells after dendritic cell vaccination. The V and J ends lost 0 bases and 6 bases respectively, with 11 bases between them. Per germline, CDR1 MNHNS and CDR2 SASEGT. CDR3 size: 14 residues. As to time point: after dendritic cell vaccination, including at tumor progression/relapse. Using immunoSEQ multiplex PCR, the repertoire was profiled, and TCRdb retains in-frame clones only, with some absent. Of some 90,000 clones in the sample, roughly four fifths were seen once. This clonotype originated in a human donor with glioblastoma. Specimen: blood, collected after dendritic cell vaccination. This chain uses TRBV6-1 with TRBJ1-2; TRBD1 is a possible D gene (6 bases). The CDR3 region has the DNA TGTGCCAGCAGTGAAGCGGGGGGGGCGCATGGCTACACCTTC. This codes for CASSEAGGAHGYTF.